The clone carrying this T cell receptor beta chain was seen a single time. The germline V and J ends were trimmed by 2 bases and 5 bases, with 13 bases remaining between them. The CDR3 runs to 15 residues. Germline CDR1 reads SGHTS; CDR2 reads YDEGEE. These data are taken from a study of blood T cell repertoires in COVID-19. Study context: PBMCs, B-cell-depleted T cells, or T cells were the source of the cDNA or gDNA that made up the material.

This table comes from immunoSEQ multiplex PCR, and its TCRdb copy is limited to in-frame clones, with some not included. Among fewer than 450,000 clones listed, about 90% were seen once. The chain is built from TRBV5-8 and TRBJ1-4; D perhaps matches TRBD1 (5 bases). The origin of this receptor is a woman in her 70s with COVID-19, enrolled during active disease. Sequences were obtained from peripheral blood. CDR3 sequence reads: CASSFGGGRNEKLFF. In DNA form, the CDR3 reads TGTGCCAGCAGCTTTGGGGGAGGAAGGAATGAAAAACTGTTTTTT.